The rows below give T cell receptor beta chains drawn from one sample of a study of blood T cell repertoires in COVID-19. Clones were sequenced by immunoSEQ multiplex PCR, and TCRdb holds only the in-frame ones, with some missing. The profile shows 400,000 to 450,000 clones, 89% of them singletons. The sequencing input was peripheral blood. The receptors shown here come from a woman in her thirties or forties with COVID-19, enrolled during active disease. Both conserved end residues are part of each CDR3. D genes are given only for firm matches. Expanded clones are given a class, and other clones once, few, many or no size at all.

clone size	V gene	D gene	J gene	CDR3 protein	CDR3 DNA
NA	TRBV15	NA	TRBJ1-1	CATSRDAANTEAFF	TGTGCCACCAGCAGAGACGCGGCGAACACTGAAGCTTTCTTT
NA	TRBV7-3	TRBD1	TRBJ2-1	CASSLTGRGTAGEQFF	TGTGCCAGCAGCTTAACCGGCAGGGGGACGGCGGGTGAGCAGTTCTTC
few	TRBV28	TRBD1	TRBJ1-2	CASSPGQGGGYTF	TGTGCCAGCAGTCCAGGACAGGGCGGCGGCTACACCTTC
NA	TRBV5-1	NA	TRBJ2-2	CASSSSVARGPGELFF	TGCGCCAGCAGCTCCTCAGTCGCGCGGGGGCCCGGGGAGCTGTTTTTT
NA	TRBV20-1	TRBD1	TRBJ1-4	CSARAGTGSFF	TGCAGTGCTAGAGCCGGGACAGGGAGTTTTTTT
NA	TRBV7-7	TRBD2	TRBJ2-3	CASSPLVSGSGADTQYF	TGTGCTAGCAGCCCACTCGTCAGCGGGAGTGGGGCAGATACGCAGTATTTT
NA	TRBV29-1	TRBD1	TRBJ2-6	CSVRIPGQAPSGANVLTF	TGCAGCGTTAGGATCCCGGGACAGGCTCCCTCTGGGGCCAACGTCCTGACTTTC
NA	TRBV5-1	TRBD2	TRBJ2-2	CASSKDPSGGTLANTGELFF	TGCGCCAGCAGCAAGGATCCTAGCGGGGGAACTCTCGCGAACACCGGGGAGCTGTTTTTT
NA	TRBV7-3	NA	TRBJ2-2	CASSLTGTYTGELFF	TGTGCCAGCAGCTTAACAGGGACATATACCGGGGAGCTGTTTTTT
NA	TRBV6-2/TRBV6-3	NA	TRBJ1-5	CASSYLISVQPQHF	TGTGCCAGCAGTTACTTGATTTCGGTGCAGCCCCAGCATTTT
NA	TRBV5-4	NA	TRBJ1-2	CASSLVGPYGYTF	TGTGCCAGCAGCTTGGTTGGGCCCTATGGCTACACCTTC
once	TRBV27	NA	TRBJ1-6	CASSLDGPPLHF	TGTGCCAGCAGTTTAGATGGGCCACCCCTCCACTTT
NA	TRBV18	TRBD1	TRBJ1-1	CASSPGQGVIRNTEAFF	TGTGCCAGCTCACCGGGACAGGGTGTGATTAGGAACACTGAAGCTTTCTTT
NA	TRBV30	NA	TRBJ1-1	CAWSPPGLYNTEAFF	TGTGCCTGGAGTCCGCCGGGACTCTATAACACTGAAGCTTTCTTT
NA	TRBV12-3/TRBV12-4	NA	TRBJ1-1	CASSLRGGAFF	TGTGCCAGCAGTTTACGGGGTGGAGCTTTCTTT
NA	TRBV4-3	NA	TRBJ1-5	CASSQEAATANSNQPQHF	TGCGCCAGCAGCCAAGAAGCGGCCACCGCGAATAGCAATCAGCCCCAGCATTTT
once	TRBV19	NA	TRBJ1-1	CASTNRGTEAFF	TGTGCGAGTACCAACCGCGGCACTGAAGCTTTCTTT
NA	TRBV5-1	TRBD1	TRBJ1-1	CASREAGGAEAFF	TGCGCCAGCCGAGAGGCAGGGGGAGCTGAAGCTTTCTTT
NA	TRBV5-1	NA	TRBJ1-2	CASSLMGSNYGYTF	TGCGCCAGCAGCTTGATGGGGAGTAACTATGGCTACACCTTC
NA	TRBV5-1	NA	TRBJ1-2	CASSLAIRTDYGGYTF	TGCGCCAGCAGCTTGGCCATCCGGACGGACTATGGAGGCTACACCTTC
few	TRBV7-9	NA	TRBJ1-1	CASSLVGGNTEAFF	TGTGCCAGCAGCTTAGTCGGGGGGAACACTGAAGCTTTCTTT
NA	TRBV5-6	NA	TRBJ2-4	CASSLGQGTKNIQYF	TGTGCCAGCAGCTTGGGTCAGGGAACCAAAAACATTCAGTACTTC
once	TRBV12-5	TRBD1	TRBJ1-5	CASGFQQGARYQPQHF	TGTGCTAGTGGTTTCCAACAGGGGGCGCGATATCAGCCCCAGCATTTT
NA	TRBV4-2	NA	TRBJ1-6	CASSPDFNSPLHF	TGTGCCAGCAGCCCGGACTTCAATTCACCCCTCCACTTT
NA	TRBV28	NA	TRBJ1-1	CASSSLYTEAFF	TGTGCCAGCAGTTCCCTTTACACTGAAGCTTTCTTT
NA	TRBV19	TRBD1	TRBJ1-1	CASSPRTGWNTEAFF	TGTGCCAGTAGTCCTCGGACAGGCTGGAACACTGAAGCTTTCTTT
once	TRBV5-6	TRBD1	TRBJ2-7	CASSFRDRPYEQYF	TGTGCCAGCAGCTTCCGGGACAGACCCTACGAGCAGTACTTC
once	TRBV6-2/TRBV6-3	TRBD2	TRBJ2-3	CASSYGTRRVGALTDTQYF	TGTGCCAGCAGTTACGGGACTAGACGCGTCGGGGCCCTCACAGATACGCAGTATTTT
once	TRBV3-1/TRBV3-2	NA	TRBJ2-5	CASSPSGQGLETQYF	TGTGCCAGCAGCCCGTCTGGCCAGGGACTCGAGACCCAGTACTTC
NA	TRBV7-2	NA	TRBJ2-1	CASSLAGWGGGNEQFF	TGTGCCAGCAGCTTAGCTGGGTGGGGTGGGGGGAATGAGCAGTTCTTC
NA	TRBV27	NA	TRBJ1-5	CASSLGGSNQPQHF	TGTGCCAGCAGTCTCGGCGGTAGCAATCAGCCCCAGCATTTT
once	TRBV3-1/TRBV3-2	NA	TRBJ1-1	CASSRKTGTEAFF	TGTGCCAGCAGCCGAAAGACCGGGACAGAAGCTTTCTTT
NA	TRBV5-1	TRBD2	TRBJ2-3	CASRTRTSGGRDTDTQYF	TGCGCCAGCAGGACGCGGACTAGCGGGGGCCGGGACACAGATACGCAGTATTTT
NA	TRBV5-8	NA	TRBJ1-1	CASSLGRVPTEAFF	TGTGCCAGCAGCTTGGGTCGGGTACCCACTGAAGCTTTCTTT
NA	TRBV2	NA	TRBJ1-2	CATFLAGGRNSSYGYTF	TGTGCCACCTTCTTAGCGGGGGGGCGCAATAGTTCCTATGGCTACACCTTC
NA	TRBV7-8	NA	TRBJ1-5	CASSLGRDQPQHF	TGTGCCAGCAGCTTAGGGAGGGATCAGCCCCAGCATTTT
NA	TRBV7-2	TRBD1	TRBJ2-2	CASSLARAGGTGELFF	TGTGCCAGCAGCTTAGCGAGGGCAGGGGGCACCGGGGAGCTGTTTTTT
NA	TRBV12-3/TRBV12-4	NA	TRBJ2-2	CAVRGGGELFF	TGTGCCGTCAGGGGCGGCGGGGAGCTGTTTTTT
once	TRBV19	TRBD2	TRBJ2-7	CASSMGWTSGGAVEQYF	TGTGCCAGTAGTATGGGTTGGACTAGCGGGGGGGCCGTCGAGCAGTACTTC
NA	TRBV5-1	NA	TRBJ1-4	CASSPTSGTQGEKLFF	TGCGCCAGCAGTCCAACCTCCGGGACTCAGGGCGAAAAACTGTTTTTT
NA	TRBV11-2	NA	TRBJ1-5	CASSLEGDQPQHF	TGTGCCAGCAGCTTAGAGGGAGATCAGCCCCAGCATTTT
NA	TRBV2	NA	TRBJ1-5	CASNFRGQPQHF	TGTGCCAGCAATTTCCGAGGACAGCCCCAGCATTTT
NA	TRBV18	NA	TRBJ1-1	CASSPGFNREGTEAFF	TGTGCCAGCTCACCAGGGTTCAACAGGGAGGGCACTGAAGCTTTCTTT
NA	TRBV7-2	NA	TRBJ1-3	CASSPDSPGNTIYF	TGTGCCAGCAGCCCCGACAGTCCTGGAAACACCATATATTTT
NA	TRBV5-1	NA	TRBJ1-4	CASSLDSSTNEKLFF	TGCGCCAGCAGCCTGGACAGTTCAACTAATGAAAAACTGTTTTTT
NA	TRBV14	NA	TRBJ1-1	CASSLLGRANTEAFF	TGTGCCAGCAGCCTTTTAGGGCGGGCGAACACTGAAGCTTTCTTT
NA	TRBV7-2	NA	TRBJ1-1	CASSLRAGGTEAFF	TGTGCCAGCAGCTTAAGAGCAGGAGGGACTGAAGCTTTCTTT
NA	TRBV29-1	NA	TRBJ1-2	CSVEGRGAVRDYTF	TGCAGCGTTGAAGGACGGGGGGCTGTAAGAGACTACACCTTC
NA	TRBV7-2	TRBD2	TRBJ2-1	CASSLGTSGRREQFF	TGTGCCAGCAGCTTAGGGACTAGCGGGAGAAGAGAGCAGTTCTTC
NA	TRBV5-1	NA	TRBJ2-1	CASSLEGAGRNEQFF	TGCGCCAGCAGCTTGGAGGGGGCAGGGAGGAATGAGCAGTTCTTC